This T cell receptor beta chain was observed in a study of OX40 agonist ivuxolimab in advanced cancers. Study summary: Patients in the trial were receiving intravenous ivuxolimab every 2 weeks, at doses of 0.01 to 10 mg/kg.

Any history of autoimmune disease or systemic immunosuppression disqualified patients. Comments on this clone: This sample includes further DNA sequences coding for the same CDR3.

TCRdb's table, derived via immunoSEQ multiplex PCR, lists solely in-frame clones and lacks some. This sample yields 71,000 or so clones, of which 80% to 85% are seen a single time; approximately 5% belongs to the top ten. The TCR sequence derives from an adult with an advanced solid tumor such as melanoma, head and neck, liver or kidney cancer. The sequencing here drew on CD4+ or CD8+ T cells sorted from blood, taken in a trial of the OX40 agonist ivuxolimab.

DNA of the CDR3: TGCAGTGCTGGGGGCTGGGGGGTGCGGACCTTC. It encodes CSAGGWGVRTF. The J gene is TRBJ1-2, the V gene TRBV20-1; maybe TRBD1 (6 bases). Trimming removed 5 bases from V and 14 bases from J, with 18 bases in between. The CDR3 covers 11 residues. CDR1 is DFQATT and CDR2 is SNEGSKA in the germline V gene (reference sequence).